This TCR beta chain was obtained from a study of T cell responses to AZD1222 COVID-19 vaccine. The ends were cut back, 0 bases at V and 2 bases at J, with 11 bases in the middle. CDR1 and CDR2 from the germline V gene are SGHNT and YYREEE (reference sequence). The CDR3 length is 15 residues. Here immunoSEQ multiplex PCR was the method, and the copy in TCRdb shows in-frame clones only, minus some. The data show under 85,000 clones, approximately 85% seen once. This material consisted of peripheral blood, taken on day 0 of MenACWY control vaccination. This sequence was found in an adult in good health. V usage is TRBV5-4 and J usage is TRBJ2-5; D remains unclear. This chain's CDR3 is CASSLVTARQETQYF. The CDR3, as DNA: TGTGCCAGCAGCTTGGTAACGGCCAGGCAAGAGACCCAGTACTTC. The full variable domain, its missing parts supplied by reference TRBV5-4 and TRBJ2-5, is ETGVTQSPTHLIKTRGQQVTLRCSSQSGHNTVSWYQQALGQGPQFIFQYYREEENGRGNFPPRFSGLQFPNYSSELNVNALELDDSALYLCASSLVTARQETQYFGPGTRLLVL.